This T cell receptor beta chain was obtained from a study of cytomegalovirus exposure and HLA in healthy donors. The study, taken as a whole, reports: A later analysis linked 15,000 to 20,000 TCR beta sequences to HLA alleles at 0.05 false discovery rate. Presence/absence analyses took donor sequencing depth as roughly uniform. Later analysis suggested links between common viral pathogens and several top significant clusters.

This clone appeared a few times. Its target is not known. Primers for the PCR totalled 60 Vbeta and 13 Jbeta. Clones were read by immunoSEQ multiplex PCR, and TCRdb kept only the in-frame ones, dropping some. This table has around 200,000 clones, under 80% appearing once. Trimming left V 8 bases short and J 3 bases short, with 16 bases between. CDR1 is MNHEY, CDR2 SMNVEV, per germline (reference sequence). The CDR3 is 14 amino acids. The chain joins TRBV27 to TRBJ1-1; the D is unclear. This receptor was taken from a girl aged 2 to 9 in good health and CMV-seronegative. Specimen: PBMCs. CDR3 in amino acids: CASFPLDSYTEAFF. The DNA for the CDR3 is TGTGCCAGCTTTCCGTTGGACTCCTACACTGAAGCTTTCTTT.